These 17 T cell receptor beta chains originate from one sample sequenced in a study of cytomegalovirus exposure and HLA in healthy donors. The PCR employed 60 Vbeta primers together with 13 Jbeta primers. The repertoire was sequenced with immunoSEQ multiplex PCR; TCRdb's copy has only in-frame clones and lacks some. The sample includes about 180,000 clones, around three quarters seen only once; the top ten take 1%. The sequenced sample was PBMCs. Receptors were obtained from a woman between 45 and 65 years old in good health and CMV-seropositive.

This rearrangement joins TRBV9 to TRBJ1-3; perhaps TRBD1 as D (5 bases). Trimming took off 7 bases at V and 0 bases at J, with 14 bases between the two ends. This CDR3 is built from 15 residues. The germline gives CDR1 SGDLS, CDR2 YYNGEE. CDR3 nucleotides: TGTGCCAGCTCGGGGGGGGGTCTCTCTGGAAACACCATATATTTT. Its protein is CASSGGGLSGNTIYF.

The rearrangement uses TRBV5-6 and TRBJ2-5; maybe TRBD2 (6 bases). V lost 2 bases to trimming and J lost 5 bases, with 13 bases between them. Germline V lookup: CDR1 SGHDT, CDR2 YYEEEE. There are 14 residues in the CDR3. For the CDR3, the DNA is TGTGCCAGCAGCTTAAGTCCGGGAGATGAGACCCAGTACTTC. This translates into CASSLSPGDETQYF.

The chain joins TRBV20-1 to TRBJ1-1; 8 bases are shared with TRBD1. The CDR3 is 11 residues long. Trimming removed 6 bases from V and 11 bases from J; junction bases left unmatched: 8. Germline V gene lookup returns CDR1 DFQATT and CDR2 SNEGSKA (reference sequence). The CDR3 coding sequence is TGCAGTGCCCAGGGCAGGGGGCTGGCTTTCTTT. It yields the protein CSAQGRGLAFF.

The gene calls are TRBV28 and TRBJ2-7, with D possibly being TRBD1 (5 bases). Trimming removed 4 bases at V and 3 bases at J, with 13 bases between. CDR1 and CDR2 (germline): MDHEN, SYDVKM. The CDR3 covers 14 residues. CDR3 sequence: CASSSPGNLYEQYF. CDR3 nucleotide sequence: TGTGCCAGCAGTTCTCCAGGGAACCTCTACGAGCAGTACTTC.

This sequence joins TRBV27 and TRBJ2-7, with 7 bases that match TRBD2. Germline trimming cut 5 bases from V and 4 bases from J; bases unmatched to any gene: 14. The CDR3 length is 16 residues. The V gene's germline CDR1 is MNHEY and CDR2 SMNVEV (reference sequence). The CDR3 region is CASSGGGRGGRYEQYF. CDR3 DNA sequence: TGTGCCAGCAGTGGGGGTGGAAGGGGAGGGAGATACGAGCAGTACTTC.

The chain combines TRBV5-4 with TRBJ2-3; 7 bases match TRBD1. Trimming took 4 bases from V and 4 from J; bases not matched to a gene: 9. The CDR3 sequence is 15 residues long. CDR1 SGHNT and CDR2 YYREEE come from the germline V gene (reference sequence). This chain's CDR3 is CASSPKRGRSDTQYF. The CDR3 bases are TGTGCCAGCAGCCCAAAAAGGGGGCGGTCAGATACGCAGTATTTT.

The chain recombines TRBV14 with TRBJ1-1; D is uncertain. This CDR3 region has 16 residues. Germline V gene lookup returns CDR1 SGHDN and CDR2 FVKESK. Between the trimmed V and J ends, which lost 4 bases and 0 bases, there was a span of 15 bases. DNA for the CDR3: TGTGCCAGCAGCCCCCCGGGTCCTGCCATGAACACTGAAGCTTTCTTT. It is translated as CASSPPGPAMNTEAFF.

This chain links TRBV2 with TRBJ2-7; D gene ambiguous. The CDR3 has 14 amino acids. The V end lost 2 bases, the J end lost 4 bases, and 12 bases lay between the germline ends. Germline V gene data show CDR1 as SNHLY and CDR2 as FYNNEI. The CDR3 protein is CASSEMGTGYEQYF. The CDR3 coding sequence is TGTGCCAGCAGTGAAATGGGCACCGGATACGAGCAGTACTTC.

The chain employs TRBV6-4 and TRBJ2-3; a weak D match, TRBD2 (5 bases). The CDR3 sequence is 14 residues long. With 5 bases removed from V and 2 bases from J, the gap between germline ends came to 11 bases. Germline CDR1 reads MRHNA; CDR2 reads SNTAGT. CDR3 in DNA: TGTGCCAGCAGTTTGCGGGCGCACACAGATACGCAGTATTTT. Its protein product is CASSLRAHTDTQYF.

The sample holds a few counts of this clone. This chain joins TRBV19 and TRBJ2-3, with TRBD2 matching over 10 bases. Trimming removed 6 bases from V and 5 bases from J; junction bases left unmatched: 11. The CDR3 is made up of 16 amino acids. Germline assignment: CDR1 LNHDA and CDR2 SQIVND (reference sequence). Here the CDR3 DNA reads TGTGCCAGTAGGGAGGGACTAGCGCCAAGAGGAGATACGCAGTATTTT. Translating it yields CASREGLAPRGDTQYF.

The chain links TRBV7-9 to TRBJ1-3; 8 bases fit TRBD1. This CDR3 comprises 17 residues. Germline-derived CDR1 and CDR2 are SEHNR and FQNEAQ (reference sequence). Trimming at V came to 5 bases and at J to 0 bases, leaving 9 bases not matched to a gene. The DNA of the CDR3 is TGTGCCAGCAGCCCCACGGGACAGGTCCTCTCTGGAAACACCATATATTTT. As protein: CASSPTGQVLSGNTIYF. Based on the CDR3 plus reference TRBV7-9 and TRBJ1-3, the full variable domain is DTGVSQNPRHKITKRGQNVTFRCDPISEHNRLYWYRQTLGQGPEFLTYFQNEAQLEKSRLLSDRFSAERPKGSFSTLEIQRTEQGDSAMYLCASSPTGQVLSGNTIYFGEGSWLTVV.

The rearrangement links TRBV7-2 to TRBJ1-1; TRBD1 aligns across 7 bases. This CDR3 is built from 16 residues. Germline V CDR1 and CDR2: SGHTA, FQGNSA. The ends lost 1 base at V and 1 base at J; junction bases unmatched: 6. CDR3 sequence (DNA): TGTGCCAGCAGCTTAGGATTTCAGGGGGAGAACACTGAAGCTTTCTTT. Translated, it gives CASSLGFQGENTEAFF.

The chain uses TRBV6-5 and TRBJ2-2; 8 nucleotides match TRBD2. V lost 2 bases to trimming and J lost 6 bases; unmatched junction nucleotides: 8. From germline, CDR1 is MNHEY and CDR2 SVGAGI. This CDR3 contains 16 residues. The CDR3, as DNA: TGTGCCAGCAGTTACCATCCCGGGGGGGCCTCCGGGGAGCTGTTTTTT. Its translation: CASSYHPGGASGELFF.

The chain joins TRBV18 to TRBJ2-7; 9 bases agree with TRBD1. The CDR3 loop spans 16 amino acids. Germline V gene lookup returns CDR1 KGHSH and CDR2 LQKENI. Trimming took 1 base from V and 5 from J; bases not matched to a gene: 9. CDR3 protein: CASSPLSGTGNHEQYF. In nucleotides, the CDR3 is TGTGCCAGCTCACCACTGTCCGGGACAGGGAACCACGAGCAGTACTTC.

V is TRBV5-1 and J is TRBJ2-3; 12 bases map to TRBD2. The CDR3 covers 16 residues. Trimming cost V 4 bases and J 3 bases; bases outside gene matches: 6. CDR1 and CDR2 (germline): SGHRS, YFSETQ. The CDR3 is CASSAPSGGVTDTQYF. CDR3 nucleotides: TGCGCCAGCAGCGCCCCTAGCGGGGGGGTGACAGATACGCAGTATTTT.

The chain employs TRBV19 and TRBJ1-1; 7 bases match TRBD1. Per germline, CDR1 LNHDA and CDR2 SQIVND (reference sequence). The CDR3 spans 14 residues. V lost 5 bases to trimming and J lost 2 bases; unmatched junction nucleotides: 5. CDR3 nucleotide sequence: TGTGCCAGTAGTCTCCGGACAGGCAACACTGAAGCTTTCTTT. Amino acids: CASSLRTGNTEAFF.

The CDR3 DNA sequence: TGTGCCAGCAGCTTAGCGTCGGTAGCGAAATCCTACGAGCAGTACTTC. As protein: CASSLASVAKSYEQYF. The chain has TRBV7-8 and TRBJ2-7; D is possibly TRBD2 (5 bases). The CDR3 contains 16 residues. Germline assignment: CDR1 SGHVS and CDR2 FQNEAQ. The V end was cut by 0 bases, the J end by 1 base, with 13 bases between.